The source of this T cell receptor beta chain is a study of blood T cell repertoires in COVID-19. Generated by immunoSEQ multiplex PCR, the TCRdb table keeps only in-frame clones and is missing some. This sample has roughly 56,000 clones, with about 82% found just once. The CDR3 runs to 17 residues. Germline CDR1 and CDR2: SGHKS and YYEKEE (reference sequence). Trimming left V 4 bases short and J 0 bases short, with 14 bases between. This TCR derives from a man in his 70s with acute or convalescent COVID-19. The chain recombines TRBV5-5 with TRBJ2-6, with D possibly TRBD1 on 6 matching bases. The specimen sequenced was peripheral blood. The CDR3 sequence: CASSETYRASGANVLTF. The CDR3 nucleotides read TGTGCCAGCAGCGAAACCTACAGGGCCTCTGGGGCCAACGTCCTGACTTTC.